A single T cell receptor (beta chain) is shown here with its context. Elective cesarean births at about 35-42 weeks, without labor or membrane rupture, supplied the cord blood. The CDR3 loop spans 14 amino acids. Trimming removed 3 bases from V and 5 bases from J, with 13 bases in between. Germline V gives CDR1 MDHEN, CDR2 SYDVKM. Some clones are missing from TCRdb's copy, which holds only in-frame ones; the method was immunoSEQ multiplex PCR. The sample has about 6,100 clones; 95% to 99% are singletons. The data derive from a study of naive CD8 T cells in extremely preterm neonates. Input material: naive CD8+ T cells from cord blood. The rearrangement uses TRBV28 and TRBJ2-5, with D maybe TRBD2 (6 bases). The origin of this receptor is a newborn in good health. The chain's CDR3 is CASSLWRGGETQYF. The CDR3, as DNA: TGTGCCAGCAGTTTGTGGCGTGGGGGGGAGACCCAGTACTTC.